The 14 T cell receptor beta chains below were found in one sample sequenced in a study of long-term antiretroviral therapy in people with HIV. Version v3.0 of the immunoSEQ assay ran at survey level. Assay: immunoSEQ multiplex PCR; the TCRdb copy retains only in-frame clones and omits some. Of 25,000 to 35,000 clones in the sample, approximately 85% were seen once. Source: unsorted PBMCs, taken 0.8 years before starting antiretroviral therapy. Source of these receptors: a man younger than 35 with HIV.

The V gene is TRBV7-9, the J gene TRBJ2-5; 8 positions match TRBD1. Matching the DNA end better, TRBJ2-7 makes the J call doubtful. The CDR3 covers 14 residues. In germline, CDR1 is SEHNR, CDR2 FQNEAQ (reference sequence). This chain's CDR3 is CASSWGQDTYEQYF. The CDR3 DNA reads TGTGCCAGCAGCTGGGGACAGGATACCTACGAGCAGTACTTC.

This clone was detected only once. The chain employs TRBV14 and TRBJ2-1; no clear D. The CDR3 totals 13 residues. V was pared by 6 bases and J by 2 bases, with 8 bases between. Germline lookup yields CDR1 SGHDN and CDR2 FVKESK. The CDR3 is CASSPNAYNEQFF. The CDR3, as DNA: TGTGCCAGCAGTCCTAACGCCTACAATGAGCAGTTCTTC.

CDR3 nucleotides: TGTGCCAGCAGCTCGAACCCGGGACAACCCAATTCACCCCTCCACTTT. Amino acids: CASSSNPGQPNSPLHF. J is TRBJ1-6 and V is TRBV4-2; TRBD1 might be the D (6 bases). CDR1 LGHNA and CDR2 YNFKEQ come from the germline V gene. The V end lost 5 bases, the J end lost 7 bases, and 18 bases lay between the germline ends. This CDR3 comprises 16 residues.

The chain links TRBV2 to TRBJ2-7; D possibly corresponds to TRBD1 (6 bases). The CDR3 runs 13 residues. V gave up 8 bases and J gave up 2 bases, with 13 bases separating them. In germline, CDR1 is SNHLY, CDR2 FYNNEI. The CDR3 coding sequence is TGTGCCAGCGGTAGACAGGACGCCTACGAGCAGTACTTC. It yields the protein CASGRQDAYEQYF.

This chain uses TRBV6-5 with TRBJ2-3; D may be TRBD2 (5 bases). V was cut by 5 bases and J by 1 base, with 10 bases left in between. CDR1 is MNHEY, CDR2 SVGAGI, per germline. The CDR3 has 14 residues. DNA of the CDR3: TGTGCCAGCAGTACCGCGCGGGGCACAGATACGCAGTATTTT. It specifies CASSTARGTDTQYF.

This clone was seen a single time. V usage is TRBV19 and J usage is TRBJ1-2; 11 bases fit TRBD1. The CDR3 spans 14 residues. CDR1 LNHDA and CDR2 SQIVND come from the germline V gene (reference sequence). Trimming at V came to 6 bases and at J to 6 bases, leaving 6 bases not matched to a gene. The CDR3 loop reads CASREGTGGNGYTF. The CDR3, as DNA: TGTGCCAGTAGAGAAGGGACAGGGGGGAATGGCTACACCTTC.

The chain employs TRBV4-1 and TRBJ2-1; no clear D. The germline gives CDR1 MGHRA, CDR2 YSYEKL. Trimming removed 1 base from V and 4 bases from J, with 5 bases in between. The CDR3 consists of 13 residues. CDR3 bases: TGCGCCAGCAGCCAAGCATATTACAATGAGCAGTTCTTC. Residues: CASSQAYYNEQFF.

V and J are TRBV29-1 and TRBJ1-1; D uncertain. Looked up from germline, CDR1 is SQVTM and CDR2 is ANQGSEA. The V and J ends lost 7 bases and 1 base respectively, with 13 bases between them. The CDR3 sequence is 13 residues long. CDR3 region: CSAIRPPNTEAFF. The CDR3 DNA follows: TGCAGCGCAATTCGGCCCCCGAACACTGAAGCTTTCTTT.

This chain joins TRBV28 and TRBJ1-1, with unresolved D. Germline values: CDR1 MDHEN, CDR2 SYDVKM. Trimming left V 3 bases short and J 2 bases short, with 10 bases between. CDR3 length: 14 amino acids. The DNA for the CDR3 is TGTGCCAGCAGTTTGTTCCTTGTAAACACTGAAGCTTTCTTT. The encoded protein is CASSLFLVNTEAFF.

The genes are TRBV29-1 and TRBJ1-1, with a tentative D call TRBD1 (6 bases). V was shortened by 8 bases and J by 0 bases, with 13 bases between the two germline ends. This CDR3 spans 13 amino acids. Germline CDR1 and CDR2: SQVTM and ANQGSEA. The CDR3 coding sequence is TGCAGCTCGGGGACACTCATGAACACTGAAGCTTTCTTT. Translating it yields CSSGTLMNTEAFF.

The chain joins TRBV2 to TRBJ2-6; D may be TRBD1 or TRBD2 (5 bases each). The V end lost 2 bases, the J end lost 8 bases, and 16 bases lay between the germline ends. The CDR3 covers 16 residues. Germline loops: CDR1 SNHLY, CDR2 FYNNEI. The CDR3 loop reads CASSEMGSGLSNVLTF. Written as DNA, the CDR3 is TGTGCCAGCAGTGAAATGGGTTCGGGGCTTTCCAACGTCCTGACTTTC.

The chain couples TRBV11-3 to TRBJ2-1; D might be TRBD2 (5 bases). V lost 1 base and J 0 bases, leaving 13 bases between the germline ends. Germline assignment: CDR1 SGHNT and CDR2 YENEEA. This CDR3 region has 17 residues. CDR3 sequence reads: CASSLGLGADSYNEQFF. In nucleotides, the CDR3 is TGTGCCAGCAGCTTAGGGCTCGGAGCGGACTCCTACAATGAGCAGTTCTTC.

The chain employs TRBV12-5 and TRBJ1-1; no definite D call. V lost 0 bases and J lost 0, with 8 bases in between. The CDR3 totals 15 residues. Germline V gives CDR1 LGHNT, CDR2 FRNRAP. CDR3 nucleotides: TGTGCTAGTGGTTTGGTCCTAAGAATGAACACTGAAGCTTTCTTT. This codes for CASGLVLRMNTEAFF.

The CDR3 loop reads CASSFDQGPNEKLFF. The CDR3 DNA is TGTGCCAGCAGCTTTGACCAGGGCCCTAATGAAAAACTGTTTTTT. The chain uses TRBV7-9 and TRBJ1-4; TRBD1 might be the D (5 bases). Germline CDR1 reads SEHNR; CDR2 reads FQNEAQ (reference sequence). The CDR3 extends over 15 amino acids. V lost 3 bases and J 3 bases, leaving 11 bases between the germline ends.